A single TCR beta chain is shown here with its context. This clone was recorded only once. Which antigen it targets is not known. No base quality information exists; no much larger clone differs at one position. The collaborating institutions used their own protocols to collect whole blood in K2EDTA tubes. For TCRbeta analysis, collaborators shipped samples in one of three forms: frozen whole blood, isolated PBMCs, or DNA extracted from either of those sample types. TCRbeta CDR3 regions were amplified from genomic DNA using the immunoSEQ Assay, a bias-controlled multiplex PCR. Regarding the original processing steps: Nucleated cell counts per sample were estimated from amplification of reference gene primers within the assay. To quantify the absolute abundance of each unique TCRbeta CDR3 rearrangement, sequence reads were collapsed and filtered. For each sample, productive Simpson clonality was calculated by taking the square root of Simpson's diversity index across productive rearrangements. TCRdb mirrors the immuneACCESS table, restricted to in-frame sequences. Some clones are absent from its copies; in checked studies, under half trace to an unresolved V gene, and the reason for the others is unknown. V and J calls and clone size are given by that table; D and trimming were obtained from the DNA. The sample data list roughly 110,000 clones, and about 64% of these were observed just once. The ten top clones hold 0.9% of the sample.

This record belongs to a study of blood T cell repertoires in COVID-19 (dated by TCRdb to 2020 to 2021). Looking at the study overall: Collaborator samples came from the United States, Italy and Spain and covered acute and convalescent phases of COVID-19. The sample metadata nearly always contained a de-identified subject ID, COVID-19 status, age in years and sex. The material from the prospective study consisted of cDNA or gDNA derived from T cells, B-cell-depleted T cells, or PBMCs. Where available, HLA class I and class II types were obtained from metadata supplied by the sample provider rather than from assay-based typing. Subjects who had been exposed to COVID-19, were actively infected with it, or had recovered from it provided the deeply sampled blood TCRbeta repertoires that made up the dataset. A freely available public database, intended as a resource for researchers studying the immune response to SARS-CoV-2, is where the repertoires were released. Samples were obtained from the ongoing ImmuneRACE study (first 160 participants) and from 1,254 subjects provided by 6 global collaborators. Study-wide conclusions, independent of this receptor: The amount of clinical and demographic metadata varied by source and participant and was provided uncurated.

For CDR1 and CDR2, the germline V gene lists SGHRS and YFSETQ. V loses 0 bases at its end and J loses 1 base; junction bases beyond the gene matches: 6. The CDR3 runs 16 amino acids, cysteine and phenylalanine included. The retained sequence is limited to the CDR3, 48 bases, with the frame set at the first base. The source is a human donor with acute or convalescent COVID-19. The donor label of this sample is uncertain. The rearranged chain carries TRBV5-1 and TRBJ1-1; TRBD1 fits 7 bases in the junction. Sequences were obtained from peripheral blood. For the CDR3, the sequence is CASSLDRGNRNTEAFF. The DNA reads TGCGCCAGCAGCTTGGACAGGGGAAATAGGAACACTGAAGCTTTCTTT.